Each of the 18 T cell receptor beta chains below was sequenced from the same sample in a study of blood T cells in healthy people across ages. Next came a second PCR, run for roughly 6 to 11 cycles, which used a sample-barcoded 5' primer along with a J-beta primer mix. MiXCR was run by TCRdb on the 5' RACE reads, yielding one entry per CDR3 protein. This sample has about 970,000 distinct CDR3 sequences; roughly half occur once, and the top ten carry around 21%. Sequencing used blood. The receptors here all came from a woman between 55 and 75 years old in good health.

The rearrangement uses TRBV20-1 and TRBJ2-1; 8 nucleotides agree with TRBD2. CDR3 size: 13 residues. The ends lost 5 bases at V and 5 bases at J; junction bases unmatched: 5. The germline V gene encodes CDR1 DFQATT and CDR2 SNEGSKA (reference sequence). The CDR3 bases are TGCAGTGCTGCCCGGACTAGCAACAATGAGCAGTTCTTC. This gives the protein CSAARTSNNEQFF.

Only a few counts were recorded for this clonotype. The rearrangement uses TRBV4-1 and TRBJ2-1; D unclear. Germline CDR1 reads MGHRA; CDR2 reads YSYEKL. The CDR3 is 16 amino acids. The V end was cut by 5 bases, the J end by 9 bases, with 23 bases between. The CDR3 sequence: CASSKPPSSGITEQFF. Written as DNA, the CDR3 is TGCGCCAGCAGCAAACCCCCGAGTTCGGGTATTACTGAGCAGTTCTTC.

The genes are TRBV5-4 and TRBJ2-5, with 11 bases that match TRBD1. Trimming took 6 bases from V and 5 from J; bases not matched to a gene: 9. The CDR3 contains 15 residues. Germline V gene lookup returns CDR1 SGHNT and CDR2 YYREEE (reference sequence). This CDR3 is CASISGQGAGETQYF. For the CDR3, the DNA is TGTGCCAGCATAAGTGGACAGGGGGCTGGGGAGACCCAGTACTTC.

The J gene is TRBJ1-4, the V gene TRBV28; 8 bases are shared with TRBD1. Germline trimming cut 1 base from V and 8 bases from J; bases unmatched to any gene: 12. Germline V CDR1 and CDR2: MDHEN, SYDVKM. The CDR3 covers 17 residues. CDR3 in DNA: TGTGCCAGCAGTTTATCTGGCAGGGGGCGAGTAAGGGAAAAACTGTTTTTT. Amino acids: CASSLSGRGRVREKLFF.

The sample holds many counts of this clonotype. The CDR3 loop reads CASSPWTGGTDTQYF. The DNA of the CDR3 is TGTGCCAGCAGCCCCTGGACGGGAGGCACAGATACGCAGTATTTT. This chain joins TRBV6-6 and TRBJ2-3; D possibly corresponds to TRBD2 (6 bases). V was shortened by 6 bases and J by 1 base, with 14 bases between the two germline ends. The CDR3 spans 15 residues. Germline V CDR1 and CDR2: MNHNY, SVGAGI (reference sequence).

The rearrangement joins TRBV20-1 to TRBJ2-7; D may be TRBD1 (6 bases). This CDR3 spans 12 amino acids. CDR1 and CDR2 from the germline V gene are DFQATT and SNEGSKA (reference sequence). Trimming pared 6 bases from V and 2 bases from J, leaving 11 bases between. The CDR3 coding sequence is TGCAGTGCAGCTGACAGGACCTACGAGCAGTACTTC. The encoded protein is CSAADRTYEQYF.

V gene TRBV6-1 combines with J gene TRBJ2-1; 8 positions match TRBD1. V lost 7 bases, J lost 5 bases, and 10 bases stayed unmatched. Looked up from germline, CDR1 is MNHNS and CDR2 is SASEGT. The CDR3 is made up of 15 amino acids. The CDR3 DNA reads TGTGCCAGCAACCTAGGACAGGGCCCCAACAATGAGCAGTTCTTC. Its protein is CASNLGQGPNNEQFF.

The chain carries TRBV6-6 and TRBJ1-6; 7 bases match TRBD1. The CDR3 runs 16 residues. Germline V gene sequence: CDR1 MNHNY, CDR2 SVGAGI (reference sequence). V shed 7 bases and J 5 bases; nucleotides not matched to a gene: 11. The CDR3 region is CASTAGQLGHNSPLHF. The DNA for the CDR3 is TGTGCCAGCACCGCGGGACAGTTGGGCCATAATTCACCCCTCCACTTT.

This clonotype was recorded a few times. This chain connects TRBV4-3 to TRBJ2-5, with D unresolved. CDR3 length: 17 amino acids. Trimming shortened V by 0 bases and J by 7 bases, and 21 bases separated the two germline ends. Germline CDR1 and CDR2: LGHNA and YSLEER. The CDR3 loop is CASSQDPQTGRGGTQYF. The DNA of the CDR3 is TGCGCCAGCAGCCAAGATCCCCAGACTGGGCGAGGTGGGACCCAGTACTTC.

The chain has TRBV5-5 and TRBJ2-1; D ambiguous. The germline V gene has CDR1 SGHKS and CDR2 YYEKEE (reference sequence). The V end was cut by 2 bases, the J end by 6 bases, with 9 bases between. The CDR3 is made up of 13 amino acids. The CDR3 DNA sequence: TGTGCCAGCAGCTTCGATGTGGGCAATGAGCAGTTCTTC. It specifies CASSFDVGNEQFF.

The V gene is TRBV6-5, the J gene TRBJ2-5; D might be TRBD1 (5 bases). Germline V gene lookup returns CDR1 MNHEY and CDR2 SVGAGI. V lost 4 bases and J 2 bases, leaving 8 bases between the germline ends. There are 13 residues in the CDR3. This CDR3 is CASSFKGQETQYF. The CDR3, as DNA: TGTGCCAGCAGTTTCAAGGGGCAAGAGACCCAGTACTTC.

In its sample, this clonotype was seen a few times. The chain recombines TRBV3-1 with TRBJ2-5; no clear D. CDR1 is LGHDT and CDR2 is YNNKEL in the germline V gene (reference sequence). Trimming left V 3 bases short and J 0 bases short, with 11 bases between. This CDR3 has 15 amino acids. Here the CDR3 reads CASSQALLYQETQYF. CDR3 nucleotides: TGTGCCAGCAGCCAGGCACTTCTGTACCAAGAGACCCAGTACTTC.

The chain has TRBV4-1 and TRBJ2-7; tentatively, D is TRBD2 (6 bases). The germline gives CDR1 MGHRA, CDR2 YSYEKL. V lost 3 bases and J 3 bases, leaving 15 bases between the germline ends. The CDR3 extends over 15 amino acids. This CDR3 is CASSHGRGFNYEQYF. The CDR3 nucleotides read TGCGCCAGCAGCCACGGTCGGGGGTTTAACTACGAGCAGTACTTC.

This clonotype was picked up a small number of times. The chain carries TRBV7-9 and TRBJ2-5; 7 positions match TRBD1. CDR3 length: 12 amino acids. The germline V gene has CDR1 SEHNR and CDR2 FQNEAQ (reference sequence). V dropped 9 bases and J dropped 3; count of bases not matched to a gene: 4. DNA of the CDR3: TGTGCCAGTACGCAGGGGGAAGAGACCCAGTACTTC. The encoded protein is CASTQGEETQYF.

The chain couples TRBV29-1 to TRBJ1-1; 8 bases align to TRBD1. The CDR3 length is 14 residues. V lost 3 bases to trimming and J lost 0 bases; unmatched junction nucleotides: 3. Germline V CDR1 and CDR2: SQVTM, ANQGSEA. The CDR3 here is CSVEGTGMNTEAFF. The CDR3 DNA reads as TGCAGCGTTGAGGGGACAGGTATGAACACTGAAGCTTTCTTT.

The chain links TRBV7-9 to TRBJ2-7; the match to TRBD1 covers 8 bases. The CDR3 is 14 residues long. Germline V gene lookup returns CDR1 SEHNR and CDR2 FQNEAQ (reference sequence). The V gene end was trimmed by 7 bases and the J gene end by 3 bases; junction bases not matched to a gene: 8. DNA of the CDR3: TGTGCCAGCATCAATGGACAGGGAATCTACGAGCAGTACTTC. It is translated as CASINGQGIYEQYF.

Remarks on this clonotype: Relative to the germline gene, one junction end is altered; a read error may explain this. The CDR3 is CAGSKRSGTDTQYF. The CDR3 DNA sequence: TGTGCCGGCAGCAAACGGAGCGGCACAGATACGCAGTATTTT. The J gene is TRBJ2-3, the V gene TRBV7-2; no clear D. The CDR3 has 14 residues. Germline V CDR1 and CDR2: SGHTA, FQGNSA.

J is TRBJ1-1 and V is TRBV12-3 or TRBV12-4; 8 bases fit TRBD1. The CDR3 is 14 amino acids. V lost 7 bases and J lost 1; bases outside the gene matches: 5. The CDR3 reads CASKWDRSNTEAFF. In DNA form, the CDR3 reads TGTGCCAGCAAATGGGACAGGTCGAACACTGAAGCTTTCTTT.